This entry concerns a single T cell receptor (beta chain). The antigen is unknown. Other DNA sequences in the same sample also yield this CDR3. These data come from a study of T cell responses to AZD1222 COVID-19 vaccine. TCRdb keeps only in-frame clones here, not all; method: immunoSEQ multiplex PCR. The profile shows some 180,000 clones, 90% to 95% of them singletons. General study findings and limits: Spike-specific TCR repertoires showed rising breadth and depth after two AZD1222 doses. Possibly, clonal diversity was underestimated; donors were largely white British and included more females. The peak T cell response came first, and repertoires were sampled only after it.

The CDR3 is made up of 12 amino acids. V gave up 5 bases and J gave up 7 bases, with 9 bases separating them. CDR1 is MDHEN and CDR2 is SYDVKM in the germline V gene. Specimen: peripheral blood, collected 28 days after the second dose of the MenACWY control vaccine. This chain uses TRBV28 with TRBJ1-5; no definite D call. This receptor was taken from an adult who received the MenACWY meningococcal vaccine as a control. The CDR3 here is CASSPLGQPQHF. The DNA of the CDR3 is TGTGCCAGCAGTCCCCTCGGGCAGCCCCAGCATTTT.